A selection of T cell receptor beta chains follows, all from one sample in a study of post-analysis software for immune sequencing data. TCRdb reprocessed the PCR reads via MiXCR and lists one record per CDR3 protein. Here the sample spans about 540,000 distinct CDR3 sequences, roughly 34% being singletons. The sequenced sample was blood. The receptors derive from a girl younger than 18 with multiple sclerosis. Both conserved end residues are part of each CDR3. Each record gives: V gene, CDR3 protein.

>TRBV11-2
CASSLARARTLTQYF
>TRBV20-1
CSAPLSGGGYDTQYF
>TRBV20-1
CGRGASGDQETQYF
>TRBV7-2
CASSPTSGGVTQYF
>TRBV7-9
CASSSMDGGYTF
>TRBV24-1
CATSDLPQNYGYTF
>TRBV7-7
CASSLGAGGSTDTQYF
>TRBV10-3
CAISPGQGLNEQFF
>TRBV6-1
CASSPPGQPLSGANVLTF
>TRBV7-2
CASSLGWGQAYEQYF
>TRBV20-1
CSAPQVTGENSPLHF
>TRBV15
CATSRGAGAGTQPQHF
>TRBV20-1
CSATRDPNLNTEAFF
>TRBV20-1
CSAGRWDRGGETQYF
>TRBV7-2
CASSSDRHNYGYTF
>TRBV7-3
CASSPQGGTGGVLGAEVAFF
>TRBV7-9
CASSPQDRYNRNYGYTF
>TRBV12-3/TRBV12-4
CASSLGSGGDGYTF
>TRBV28
CASSSPGQGSYNSPLHF
>TRBV20-1
CSARGALAGNQETQYF
>TRBV5-1
CASSSLGQDLYGYTF
>TRBV20-1
CSARSTNQGVQFF
>TRBV12-3/TRBV12-4
CASSFLQGVDEQYF
>TRBV11-3
CASSPDRVTQYF
>TRBV28
CASSLGGWGGEAFF
>TRBV7-9
CASSPLGSSNQPQHF
>TRBV12-3/TRBV12-4
CASSLTPGADTEAFF
>TRBV7-9
CASRLTRDAGNTIYF
>TRBV20-1
CSAREATGGREKLFF
>TRBV20-1
CSASGQGATNEKRFF
>TRBV27
CASSPLTGVYEQYF